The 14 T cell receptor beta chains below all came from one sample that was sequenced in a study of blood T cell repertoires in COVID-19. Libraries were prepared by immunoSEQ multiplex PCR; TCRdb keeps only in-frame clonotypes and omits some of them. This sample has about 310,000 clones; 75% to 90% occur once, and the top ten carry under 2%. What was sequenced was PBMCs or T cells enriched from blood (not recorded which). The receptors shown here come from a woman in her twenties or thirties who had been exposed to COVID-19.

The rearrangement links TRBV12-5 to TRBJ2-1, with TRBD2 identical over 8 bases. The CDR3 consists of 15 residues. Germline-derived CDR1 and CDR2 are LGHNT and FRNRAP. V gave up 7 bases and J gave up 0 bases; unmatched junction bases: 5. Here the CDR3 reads CASVLAGSSYNEQFF. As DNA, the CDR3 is TGTGCTAGTGTCTTAGCGGGGAGCTCCTACAATGAGCAGTTCTTC.

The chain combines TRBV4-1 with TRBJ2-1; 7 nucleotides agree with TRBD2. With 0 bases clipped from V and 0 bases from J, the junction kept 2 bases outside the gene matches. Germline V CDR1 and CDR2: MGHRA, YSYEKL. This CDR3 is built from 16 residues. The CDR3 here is CASSQEAGSSYNEQFF. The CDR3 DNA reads TGCGCCAGCAGCCAAGAAGCGGGGAGCTCCTACAATGAGCAGTTCTTC.

CDR3 DNA: TGTGCCAGCAGCTTAGAGGCAGGGTACTTCTACGAGCAGTACTTC. The encoded protein is CASSLEAGYFYEQYF. J is TRBJ2-7 and V is TRBV7-2; TRBD1 might be the D (5 bases). This CDR3 comprises 15 residues. Trimming removed 1 base at V and 3 bases at J, with 13 bases between. Germline V gene data show CDR1 as SGHTA and CDR2 as FQGNSA.

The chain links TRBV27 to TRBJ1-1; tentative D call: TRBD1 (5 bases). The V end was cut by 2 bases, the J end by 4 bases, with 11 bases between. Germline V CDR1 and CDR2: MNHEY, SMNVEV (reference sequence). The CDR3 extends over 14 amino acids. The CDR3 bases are TGTGCCAGCAGTTTAGGAGTGGGGGGCACTGAAGCTTTCTTT. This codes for CASSLGVGGTEAFF.

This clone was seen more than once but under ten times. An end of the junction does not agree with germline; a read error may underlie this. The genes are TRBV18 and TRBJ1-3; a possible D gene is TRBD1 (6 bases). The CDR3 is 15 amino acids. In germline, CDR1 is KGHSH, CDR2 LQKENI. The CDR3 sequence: CASSFDRDTGNTIYF. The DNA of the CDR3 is TGTGCCAGCTCATTCGACCGGGACACTGGGAACACCATATATTTT. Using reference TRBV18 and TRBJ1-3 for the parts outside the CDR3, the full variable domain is NAGVMQNPRHLVRRRGQEARLRCSPMKGHSHVYWYRQLPEEGLKFMVYLQKENIIDESGMPKERFSAEFPKEGPSILRIQQVVRGDSAAYFCASSFDRDTGNTIYFGEGSWLTVV.

CDR3 in DNA: TGCGCCAGCAGTGAGGGGACTAGCGGGAGTTGTCCCCCCCGTAGCTCCTACGAGCAGTACTTC. It translates to CASSEGTSGSCPPRSSYEQYF. The chain recombines TRBV10-1 with TRBJ2-7; TRBD2 matches 14 bases. Trimming removed 2 bases from V and 0 bases from J; junction bases left unmatched: 15. In germline, CDR1 is WNHNN, CDR2 SYGVQD (reference sequence). The CDR3 runs to 21 residues.

The CDR3 protein is CASRGTGSLTYEQYF. CDR3 in DNA: TGTGCCAGCAGAGGAACAGGGTCCCTTACCTACGAGCAGTACTTC. The V and J genes are TRBV2 and TRBJ2-7, with a weak D call TRBD1 (6 bases). The V gene's germline CDR1 is SNHLY and CDR2 FYNNEI. Trimming took 6 bases from V and 2 from J, leaving 17 bases between them. The CDR3 is 15 residues long. Filled out from reference TRBV2 and TRBJ2-7, the complete variable domain reads EPEVTQTPSHQVTQMGQEVILRCVPISNHLYFYWYRQILGQKVEFLVSFYNNEISEKSEIFDDQFSVERPDGSNFTLKIRSTKLEDSAMYFCASRGTGSLTYEQYFGPGTRLTVT.

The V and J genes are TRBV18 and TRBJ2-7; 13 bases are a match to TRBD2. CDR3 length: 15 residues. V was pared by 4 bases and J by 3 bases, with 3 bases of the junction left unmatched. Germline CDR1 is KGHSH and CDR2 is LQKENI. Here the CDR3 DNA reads TGTGCCAGCTCACACGGACTAGCGGGAGACTACGAGCAGTACTTC. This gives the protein CASSHGLAGDYEQYF.

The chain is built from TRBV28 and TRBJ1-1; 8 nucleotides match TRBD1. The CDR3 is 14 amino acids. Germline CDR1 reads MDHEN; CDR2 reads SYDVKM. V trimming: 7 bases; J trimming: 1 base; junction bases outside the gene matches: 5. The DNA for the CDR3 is TGTGCCAGCACCCCGACAGGGGCGAACACTGAAGCTTTCTTT. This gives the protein CASTPTGANTEAFF.

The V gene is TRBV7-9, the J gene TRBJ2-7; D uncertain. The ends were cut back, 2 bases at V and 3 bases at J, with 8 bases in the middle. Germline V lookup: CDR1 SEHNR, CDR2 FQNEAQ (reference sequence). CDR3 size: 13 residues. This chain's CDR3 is CASSLQVNYEQYF. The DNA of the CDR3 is TGTGCCAGCAGCTTACAGGTTAACTACGAGCAGTACTTC. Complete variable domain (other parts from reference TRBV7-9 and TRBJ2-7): DTGVSQNPRHKITKRGQNVTFRCDPISEHNRLYWYRQTLGQGPEFLTYFQNEAQLEKSRLLSDRFSAERPKGSFSTLEIQRTEQGDSAMYLCASSLQVNYEQYFGPGTRLTVT.

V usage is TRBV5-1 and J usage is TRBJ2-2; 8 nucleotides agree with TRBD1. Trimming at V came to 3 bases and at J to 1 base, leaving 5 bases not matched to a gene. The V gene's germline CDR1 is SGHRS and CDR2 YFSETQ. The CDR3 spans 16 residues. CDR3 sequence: CASSSDRDLNTGELFF. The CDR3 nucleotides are TGCGCCAGCAGCTCGGACAGGGACCTGAACACCGGGGAGCTGTTTTTT.

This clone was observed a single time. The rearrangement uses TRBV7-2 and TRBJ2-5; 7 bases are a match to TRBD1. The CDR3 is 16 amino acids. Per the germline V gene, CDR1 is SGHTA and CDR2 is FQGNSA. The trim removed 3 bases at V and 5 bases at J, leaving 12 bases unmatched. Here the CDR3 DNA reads TGTGCCAGCAGCTTCAGGGGAGCAAGGGGGCGGGAGACCCAGTACTTC. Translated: CASSFRGARGRETQYF.

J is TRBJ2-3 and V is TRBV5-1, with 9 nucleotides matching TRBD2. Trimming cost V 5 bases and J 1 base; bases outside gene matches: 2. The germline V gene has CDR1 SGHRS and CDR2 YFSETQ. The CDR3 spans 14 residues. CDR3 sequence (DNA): TGCGCCAGCAGTGTAGCGGGAGGCACAGATACGCAGTATTTT. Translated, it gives CASSVAGGTDTQYF.

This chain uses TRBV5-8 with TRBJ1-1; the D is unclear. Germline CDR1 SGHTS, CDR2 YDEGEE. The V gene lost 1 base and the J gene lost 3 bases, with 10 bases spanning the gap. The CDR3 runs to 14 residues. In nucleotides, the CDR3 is TGTGCCAGCAGCTTGATCTCCAGTTACACTGAAGCTTTCTTT. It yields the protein CASSLISSYTEAFF.